The 26 T cell receptor beta chains in this list originate from one sample, sequenced in a study of a mutant IDH1 vaccine in newly diagnosed glioma. This table comes from immunoSEQ multiplex PCR, and its TCRdb copy is limited to in-frame clones, with some not included. Among tens of thousands of clones listed, approximately 80% were seen once. Their recognized antigens are unknown. As to time point: week 35, safety follow-up. Each dose of the vaccine consisted of 300 ug of mutant IDH1 20-mer peptide, with topical imiquimod. Sequencing was performed on PBMCs, taken from a glioma patient whose treatment included an IDH1 peptide vaccine. The receptors derive from a woman aged 40-49 years with glioma. Some clones in this sample may be carry-over from other donors' samples.

In this sample, this clone turned up a few times. The chain joins TRBV7-9 to TRBJ1-1; maybe TRBD1 (6 bases). CDR3 length: 13 amino acids. Germline lookup yields CDR1 SEHNR and CDR2 FQNEAQ (reference sequence). V lost 7 bases to trimming and J lost 2 bases, with 11 bases between them. Written as DNA, the CDR3 is TGTGCCAGCACGGGGGACATTAACACTGAAGCTTTCTTT. Amino acid sequence: CASTGDINTEAFF.

The rearrangement links TRBV28 to TRBJ2-5, with TRBD1 matching 7 bases. The CDR3 extends over 16 amino acids. The V segment lost 4 bases and the J segment 1 base; nucleotides outside the gene matches: 9. Per the germline V gene, CDR1 is MDHEN and CDR2 is SYDVKM. The CDR3 nucleotides are TGTGCCAGCAGTTCCCCAGGGACAGCGATCCAAGAGACCCAGTACTTC. Translation: CASSSPGTAIQETQYF.

The rearrangement uses TRBV5-1 and TRBJ2-7; 12 bases map to TRBD2. The V gene end was trimmed by 4 bases and the J gene end by 6 bases; junction bases not matched to a gene: 5. This CDR3 has 14 amino acids. Germline V CDR1 and CDR2: SGHRS, YFSETQ. CDR3 coding DNA: TGCGCCAGCAGCCTCTCTAGCGGGAGGGTCGAGCAGTACTTC. Its protein product is CASSLSSGRVEQYF.

The chain combines TRBV6-1 with TRBJ1-1, with D possibly TRBD1 on 6 matching bases. The CDR3 is 13 residues long. The ends were cut back, 10 bases at V and 6 bases at J, with 18 bases in the middle. CDR1 is MNHNS, CDR2 SASEGT, per germline. CDR3 sequence reads: CATAVYRDAEAFF. CDR3 DNA: TGTGCCACCGCCGTTTACAGGGACGCTGAAGCTTTCTTT.

This clone was detected only a few times. For the CDR3, the DNA is TGTGCCAGCAGCTTAGCGCCCAGGGGGCGCTCCGGGGAGCTGTTTTTT. This sequence encodes CASSLAPRGRSGELFF. This rearrangement joins TRBV11-1 to TRBJ2-2; TRBD1 matches 8 bases. J gave up 6 bases and V 0 bases, and 6 bases lay outside the gene matches. Per germline, CDR1 SGHAT and CDR2 FQDESV (reference sequence). The CDR3 has 16 residues.

V usage is TRBV19 and J usage is TRBJ2-3, with a tentative D call TRBD2 (6 bases). The CDR3 consists of 17 residues. Per the germline V gene, CDR1 is LNHDA and CDR2 is SQIVND (reference sequence). The germline V and J ends were trimmed by 3 bases and 0 bases, with 16 bases remaining between them. DNA of the CDR3: TGTGCCAGTAGTATTGGGGGAGGCCCTCCTAGCACAGATACGCAGTATTTT. It codes for CASSIGGGPPSTDTQYF.

The CDR3 DNA sequence: TGTGCCAGCAGTTACCCAAACTGGACTCGGGAGCTGTTTTTT. Protein product: CASSYPNWTRELFF. The chain couples TRBV6-6 to TRBJ2-2, with D possibly matching TRBD2 (5 bases). The CDR3 length is 14 residues. The V end lost 2 bases, the J end lost 9 bases, and 13 bases lay between the germline ends. Germline V gene sequence: CDR1 MNHNY, CDR2 SVGAGI (reference sequence).

The chain links TRBV19 to TRBJ2-3, with a possible D match to TRBD2 (6 bases). V lost 7 bases and J 1 base, leaving 15 bases between the germline ends. Germline CDR1 and CDR2: LNHDA and SQIVND (reference sequence). This CDR3 region has 15 residues. The CDR3 region has the DNA TGTGCCAGTACATTTTCTAGGAGGGGCACAGATACGCAGTATTTT. This codes for CASTFSRRGTDTQYF.

V is TRBV7-2 and J is TRBJ2-7, with 7 bases aligning to TRBD1. The CDR3 contains 14 residues. The germline CDR1 and CDR2 sequences are SGHTA and FQGNSA. Trimming at V came to 3 bases and at J to 2 bases, leaving 4 bases not matched to a gene. CDR3 sequence: CASSFRQGPYEQYF. The CDR3 region has the DNA TGTGCCAGCAGCTTCCGACAGGGACCCTACGAGCAGTACTTC.

This chain connects TRBV6-1 to TRBJ2-2; TRBD2 aligns across 7 bases. This CDR3 comprises 15 residues. Germline V gives CDR1 MNHNS, CDR2 SASEGT. V shed 6 bases and J 6 bases; nucleotides not matched to a gene: 10. The CDR3 nucleotides read TGTGCCAGCAGCAGGACGGCGGGAGCCCCCGGGGAGCTGTTTTTT. Protein product: CASSRTAGAPGELFF.

The V gene is TRBV6-1, the J gene TRBJ2-6; D is uncertain. CDR1 MNHNS and CDR2 SASEGT come from the germline V gene. The CDR3 covers 11 residues. The V end lost 3 bases, the J end lost 9 bases, and 3 bases lay between the germline ends. The CDR3 coding sequence is TGTGCCAGCAGTGACATCAACGTCCTGACTTTC. Its protein product is CASSDINVLTF.

The rearrangement links TRBV6-4 to TRBJ1-1; possibly TRBD1 for D (6 bases). CDR3 length: 15 amino acids. The V gene's germline CDR1 is MRHNA and CDR2 SNTAGT. The V end lost 6 bases, the J end lost 6 bases, and 20 bases lay between the germline ends. The CDR3 protein is CASRQFPQGTAEAFF. The CDR3 DNA reads TGTGCCAGCAGACAATTTCCACAGGGTACCGCTGAAGCTTTCTTT.

The V and J genes are TRBV5-1 and TRBJ2-2; maybe TRBD1 (6 bases). V lost 2 bases to trimming and J lost 3 bases, with 14 bases between them. Germline assignment: CDR1 SGHRS and CDR2 YFSETQ. The CDR3 runs 16 residues. The CDR3, as DNA: TGCGCCAGCAGCTTTGGTGGGGGCGCATACACCGGGGAGCTGTTTTTT. Its protein product is CASSFGGGAYTGELFF.

This clone was detected only once. The chain recombines TRBV5-1 with TRBJ2-7, with TRBD2 identical over 7 bases. CDR1 and CDR2 from the germline V gene are SGHRS and YFSETQ. The ends lost 4 bases at V and 4 bases at J; junction bases unmatched: 14. The CDR3 runs 16 residues. In DNA form, the CDR3 reads TGCGCCAGCAGCACGCCGGAGGGAGGGCCAATGTACGAGCAGTACTTC. It is translated as CASSTPEGGPMYEQYF.

This clone was observed a handful of times. The rearrangement uses TRBV19 and TRBJ2-5, with TRBD2 matching 13 bases. After removal of 6 bases from V and 5 bases from J, the junction contained 12 bases not matched to a gene. Germline V gene lookup returns CDR1 LNHDA and CDR2 SQIVND (reference sequence). The CDR3 covers 17 residues. The CDR3 nucleotides read TGTGCCAGTAGCGGTCAAGGACTAGCGGGAGTTGGTGAGACCCAGTACTTC. Translation: CASSGQGLAGVGETQYF.

The genes are TRBV29-1 and TRBJ2-7; 9 bases are a match to TRBD1. Trimming at V came to 3 bases and at J to 3 bases, leaving 6 bases not matched to a gene. Germline V lookup: CDR1 SQVTM, CDR2 ANQGSEA. CDR3 length equals 14 residues. The CDR3 DNA reads TGCAGCGTTGACTTTTCGGACAGGGGCTACGAGCAGTACTTC. It encodes CSVDFSDRGYEQYF.

This rearrangement joins TRBV15 to TRBJ2-7, with 7 bases lining up with TRBD1. This CDR3 has 15 residues. In germline, CDR1 is LNHNV, CDR2 YYDKDF (reference sequence). J gave up 0 bases and V 1 base, and 3 bases lay outside the gene matches. This chain's CDR3 is CATSRARDSSYEQYF. For the CDR3, the DNA is TGTGCCACCAGCAGAGCCCGGGACAGCTCCTACGAGCAGTACTTC.

The chain carries TRBV11-1 and TRBJ2-1, with D possibly TRBD2 on 5 matching bases. CDR1 SGHAT and CDR2 FQDESV come from the germline V gene (reference sequence). This CDR3 is built from 12 residues. The V and J ends lost 2 bases and 9 bases respectively, with 8 bases between them. DNA of the CDR3: TGTGCCAGCAGCTTAACTAGATTTGAGCAGTTCTTC. Translation gives CASSLTRFEQFF. The full variable domain, completed using reference TRBV11-1 and TRBJ2-1, is EAEVAQSPRYKITEKSQAVAFWCDPISGHATLYWYRQILGQGPELLVQFQDESVVDDSQLPKDRFSAERLKGVDSTLKIQPAELGDSAMYLCASSLTRFEQFFGPGTRLTVL.

This chain links TRBV5-4 with TRBJ2-5; D is unclear. Per germline, CDR1 SGHNT and CDR2 YYREEE (reference sequence). This CDR3 region has 13 residues. Trimming shortened V by 2 bases and J by 5 bases, and 10 bases separated the two germline ends. In nucleotides, the CDR3 is TGTGCCAGCAGCTTCTGGGGATCCGAGACCCAGTACTTC. Translating it yields CASSFWGSETQYF.

V gene TRBV6-5 combines with J gene TRBJ1-1; D remains unclear. The V and J ends lost 6 bases and 1 base respectively, with 3 bases between them. This CDR3 comprises 11 residues. Germline lookup yields CDR1 MNHEY and CDR2 SVGAGI. CDR3 in DNA: TGTGCCAGCAGCAGGAACACTGAAGCTTTCTTT. Amino acids: CASSRNTEAFF.

The chain links TRBV19 to TRBJ1-1, with no clear D. Germline lookup yields CDR1 LNHDA and CDR2 SQIVND (reference sequence). Trimming took 2 bases from V and 8 from J, leaving 9 bases between them. The CDR3 loop spans 12 amino acids. The CDR3 protein is CASSIIFREAFF. As DNA, the CDR3 is TGTGCCAGTAGTATAATTTTCAGGGAAGCTTTCTTT.

This chain connects TRBV10-3 to TRBJ2-2, with TRBD2 matching over 9 bases. Looked up from germline, CDR1 is ENHRY and CDR2 is SYGVKD. Losses at the gene ends were 6 bases for V and 4 bases for J; bases not matched to a gene: 9. The CDR3 spans 16 residues. The CDR3 bases are TGTGCCATCAGGCCAGCGGGGGGCCGGGGCACCGGGGAGCTGTTTTTT. Translating it yields CAIRPAGGRGTGELFF.

V is TRBV29-1 and J is TRBJ1-2; no reliable D call. Trimming took 2 bases from V and 6 from J, leaving 13 bases between them. Germline-derived CDR1 and CDR2 are SQVTM and ANQGSEA. The CDR3 spans 13 residues. The CDR3 bases are TGCAGCGTTGAAACTGACAAAACAGATGGCTACACCTTC. This encodes CSVETDKTDGYTF. Full variable domain (outside the CDR3, taken from reference TRBV29-1 and TRBJ1-2): SAVISQKPSRDICQRGTSLTIQCQVDSQVTMMFWYRQQPGQSLTLIATANQGSEATYESGFVIDKFPISRPNLTFSTLTVSNMSPEDSSIYLCSVETDKTDGYTFGSGTRLTVV.

The chain carries TRBV4-1 and TRBJ2-2, with 15 bases aligning to TRBD2. The CDR3 runs to 16 residues. The J segment lost 6 bases and the V segment lost 5 bases, leaving 4 bases of the junction unmatched. In germline, CDR1 is MGHRA, CDR2 YSYEKL. CDR3 nucleotide sequence: TGCGCCAGCAGCATGGGGACTAGCGGGAGGTCCGGGGAGCTGTTTTTT. This encodes CASSMGTSGRSGELFF.

This clone was counted only a few times. The rearrangement joins TRBV29-1 to TRBJ1-1; a weak D match, TRBD1 (5 bases). This CDR3 is built from 13 residues. Per the germline V gene, CDR1 is SQVTM and CDR2 is ANQGSEA. V dropped 2 bases and J dropped 4 bases, with 11 bases sitting between them. CDR3 sequence (DNA): TGCAGCGTTGAACGGGGCCAGAGCACTGAAGCTTTCTTT. Translating it yields CSVERGQSTEAFF.

V usage is TRBV28 and J usage is TRBJ1-5, with 7 bases aligning to TRBD1. CDR1 is MDHEN and CDR2 is SYDVKM in the germline V gene. The CDR3 loop spans 14 amino acids. V lost 6 bases and J lost 6; bases outside the gene matches: 8. The CDR3 region is CASSDREYVQPQHF. CDR3 sequence (DNA): TGTGCCAGCAGCGACAGGGAGTACGTTCAGCCCCAGCATTTT.